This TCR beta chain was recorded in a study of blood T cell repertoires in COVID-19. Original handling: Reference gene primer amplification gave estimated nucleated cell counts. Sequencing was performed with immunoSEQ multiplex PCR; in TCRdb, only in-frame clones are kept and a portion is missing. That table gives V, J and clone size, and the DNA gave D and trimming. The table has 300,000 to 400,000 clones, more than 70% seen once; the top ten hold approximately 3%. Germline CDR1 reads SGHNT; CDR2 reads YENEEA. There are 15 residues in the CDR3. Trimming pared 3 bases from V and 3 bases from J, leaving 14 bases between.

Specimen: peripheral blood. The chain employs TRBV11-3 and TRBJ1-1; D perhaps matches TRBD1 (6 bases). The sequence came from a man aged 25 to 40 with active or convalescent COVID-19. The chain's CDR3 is CASSFRGTGDTEAFF. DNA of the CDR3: TGTGCCAGCAGCTTTAGGGGGACGGGTGACACTGAAGCTTTCTTT. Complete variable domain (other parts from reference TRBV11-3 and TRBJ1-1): EAGVVQSPRYKIIEKKQPVAFWCNPISGHNTLYWYLQNLGQGPELLIRYENEEAVDDSQLPKDRFSAERLKGVDSTLKIQPAELGDSAVYLCASSFRGTGDTEAFFGQGTRLTVV.